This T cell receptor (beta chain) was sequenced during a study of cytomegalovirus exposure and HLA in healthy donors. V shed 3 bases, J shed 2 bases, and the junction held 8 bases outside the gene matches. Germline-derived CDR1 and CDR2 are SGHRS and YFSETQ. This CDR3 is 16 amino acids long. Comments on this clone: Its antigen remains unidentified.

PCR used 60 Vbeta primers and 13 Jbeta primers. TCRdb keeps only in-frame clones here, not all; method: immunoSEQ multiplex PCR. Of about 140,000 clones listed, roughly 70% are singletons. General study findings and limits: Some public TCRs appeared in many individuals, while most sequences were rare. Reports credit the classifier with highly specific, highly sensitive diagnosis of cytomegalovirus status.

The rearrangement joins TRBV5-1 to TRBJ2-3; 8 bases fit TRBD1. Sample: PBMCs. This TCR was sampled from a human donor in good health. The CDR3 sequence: CASSSWDRQSTDTQYF. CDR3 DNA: TGCGCCAGCAGCTCGTGGGACAGGCAGTCCACAGATACGCAGTATTTT.